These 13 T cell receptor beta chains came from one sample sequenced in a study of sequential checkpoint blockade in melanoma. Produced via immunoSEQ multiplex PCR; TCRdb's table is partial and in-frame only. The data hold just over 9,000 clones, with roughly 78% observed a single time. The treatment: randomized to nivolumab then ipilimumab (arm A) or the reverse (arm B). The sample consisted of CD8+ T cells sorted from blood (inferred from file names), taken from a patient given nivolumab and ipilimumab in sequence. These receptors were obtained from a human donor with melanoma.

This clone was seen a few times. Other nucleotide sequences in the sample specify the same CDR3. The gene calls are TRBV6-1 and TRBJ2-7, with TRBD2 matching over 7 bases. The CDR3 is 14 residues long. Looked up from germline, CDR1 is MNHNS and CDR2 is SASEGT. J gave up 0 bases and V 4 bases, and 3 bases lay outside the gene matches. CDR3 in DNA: TGTGCCAGCAGTGGACGCGGGAGCTCCTACGAGCAGTACTTC. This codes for CASSGRGSSYEQYF.

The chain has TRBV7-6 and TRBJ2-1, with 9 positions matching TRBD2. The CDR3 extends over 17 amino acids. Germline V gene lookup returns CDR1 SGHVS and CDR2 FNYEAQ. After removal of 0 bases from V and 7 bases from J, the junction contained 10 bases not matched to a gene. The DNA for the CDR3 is TGTGCCAGCAGCTTAGCGGGCGGACTAGCGTGGGGTAATGAGCAGTTCTTC. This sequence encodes CASSLAGGLAWGNEQFF.

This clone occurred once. CDR3 protein: CANGGGNTQYF. DNA for the CDR3: TGTGCCAACGGCGGGGGAAATACGCAGTATTTT. J is TRBJ2-3 and V is TRBV7-9, with TRBD2 matching 7 bases. Germline V gene lookup returns CDR1 SEHNR and CDR2 FQNEAQ (reference sequence). V lost 10 bases to trimming and J lost 7 bases; unmatched junction nucleotides: 5. The CDR3 covers 11 residues.

The CDR3 reads CASSPPTGRLAGELFF. CDR3 sequence (DNA): TGCGCCAGCAGCCCCCCGACAGGGAGGTTAGCCGGGGAGCTGTTTTTT. The chain employs TRBV5-1 and TRBJ2-2; D is possibly TRBD1 (7 bases). The V gene's germline CDR1 is SGHRS and CDR2 YFSETQ. V lost 4 bases, J lost 6 bases, and 19 bases lay in between. This CDR3 region has 16 residues.

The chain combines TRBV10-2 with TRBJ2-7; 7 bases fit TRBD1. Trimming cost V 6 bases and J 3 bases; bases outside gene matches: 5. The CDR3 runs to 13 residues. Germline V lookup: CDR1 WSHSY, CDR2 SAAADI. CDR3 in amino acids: CASSGRDSYEQYF. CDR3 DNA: TGCGCCAGCAGCGGACGGGACAGCTACGAGCAGTACTTC.

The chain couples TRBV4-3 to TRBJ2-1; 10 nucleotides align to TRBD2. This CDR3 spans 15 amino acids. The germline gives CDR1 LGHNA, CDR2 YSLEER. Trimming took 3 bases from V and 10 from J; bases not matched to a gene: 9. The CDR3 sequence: CASSQGRGLAYEQFF. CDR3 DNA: TGCGCCAGCAGCCAGGGGCGGGGACTAGCGTACGAGCAGTTCTTC.

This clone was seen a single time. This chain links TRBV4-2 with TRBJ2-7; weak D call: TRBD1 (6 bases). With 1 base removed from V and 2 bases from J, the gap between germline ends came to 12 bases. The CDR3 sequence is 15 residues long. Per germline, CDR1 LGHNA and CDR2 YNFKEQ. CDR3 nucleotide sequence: TGTGCCAGCAGCCAAGGGTCAACAGGGCCCTACGAGCAGTACTTC. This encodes CASSQGSTGPYEQYF.

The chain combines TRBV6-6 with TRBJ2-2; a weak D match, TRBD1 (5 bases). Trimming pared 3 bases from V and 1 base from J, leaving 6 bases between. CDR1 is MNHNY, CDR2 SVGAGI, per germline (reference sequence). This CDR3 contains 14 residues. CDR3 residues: CASSYTGNTGELFF. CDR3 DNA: TGTGCCAGCAGTTATACAGGGAACACCGGGGAGCTGTTTTTT.

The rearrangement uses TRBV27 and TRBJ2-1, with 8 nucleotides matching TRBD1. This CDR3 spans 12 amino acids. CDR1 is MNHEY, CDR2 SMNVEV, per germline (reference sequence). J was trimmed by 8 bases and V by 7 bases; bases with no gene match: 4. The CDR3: CASTDRGHEQFF. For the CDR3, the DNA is TGTGCCAGCACCGACAGGGGACATGAGCAGTTCTTC.

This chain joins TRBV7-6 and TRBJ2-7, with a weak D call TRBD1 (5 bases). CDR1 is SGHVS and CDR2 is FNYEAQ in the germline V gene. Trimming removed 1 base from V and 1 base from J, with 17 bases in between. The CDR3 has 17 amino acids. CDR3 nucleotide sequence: TGTGCCAGCAGCTTAGGTGGACACCGTCTAGAATCCTACGAGCAGTACTTC. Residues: CASSLGGHRLESYEQYF.

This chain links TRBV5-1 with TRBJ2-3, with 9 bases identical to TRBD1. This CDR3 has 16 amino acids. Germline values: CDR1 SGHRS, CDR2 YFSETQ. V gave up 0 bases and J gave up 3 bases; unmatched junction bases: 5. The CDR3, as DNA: TGCGCCAGCAGCTTGGGCGGGACAGGGAGGACAGATACGCAGTATTTT. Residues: CASSLGGTGRTDTQYF.

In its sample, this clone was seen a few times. The CDR3 loop reads CASSFGEGGYTF. CDR3 nucleotides: TGTGCCAGCAGCTTTGGGGAGGGTGGCTACACCTTC. The chain has TRBV7-9 and TRBJ1-2, with D hard to call. Germline loops: CDR1 SEHNR, CDR2 FQNEAQ (reference sequence). The CDR3 spans 12 residues. The germline V and J ends were trimmed by 3 bases and 7 bases, with 9 bases remaining between them.

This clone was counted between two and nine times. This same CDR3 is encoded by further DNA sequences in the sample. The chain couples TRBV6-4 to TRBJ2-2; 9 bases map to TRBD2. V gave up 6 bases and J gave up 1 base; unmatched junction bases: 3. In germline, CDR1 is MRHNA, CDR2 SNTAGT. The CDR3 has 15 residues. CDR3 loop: CASSELAGNTGELFF. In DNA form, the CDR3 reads TGTGCCAGCAGCGAACTAGCGGGGAACACCGGGGAGCTGTTTTTT.